Shown below are 28 T cell receptor beta chains from a single sample sequenced in a study of control samples from healthy donors and cancer patients. Sequenced by immunoSEQ multiplex PCR; TCRdb stores in-frame clones only, minus some. The table shows around 150,000 clones, with approximately 88% occurring only once. Sequenced sample: blood. The receptors were gathered from a man aged 25-45 years in good health.

V is TRBV6-2 or TRBV6-3 and J is TRBJ2-6, with D perhaps TRBD2 (6 bases). Between the trimmed V and J ends, which lost 0 bases and 2 bases, there was a span of 8 bases. The CDR3 totals 16 residues. Germline CDR1 and CDR2: MNHEY and SVGEGT. CDR3 residues: CASSYSGGTGANVLTF. As DNA, the CDR3 is TGTGCCAGCAGTTACTCCGGGGGTACTGGGGCCAACGTCCTGACTTTC.

This clone was counted once. The chain combines TRBV6-5 with TRBJ1-4; 9 positions match TRBD1. V was pared by 7 bases and J by 8 bases, with 8 bases of the junction left unmatched. Germline loops: CDR1 MNHEY, CDR2 SVGAGI. The CDR3 runs to 14 residues. The CDR3 protein is CASIVGQGNEKLFF. CDR3 nucleotide sequence: TGTGCCAGCATAGTCGGACAGGGGAACGAAAAACTGTTTTTT.

The genes are TRBV5-4 and TRBJ1-6; 9 bases match TRBD1. The CDR3 totals 15 residues. V lost 4 bases to trimming and J lost 9 bases; unmatched junction nucleotides: 8. Germline CDR1 is SGHNT and CDR2 is YYREEE (reference sequence). The CDR3 sequence: CASSQTGQGISPLHF. The CDR3 bases are TGTGCCAGCAGCCAAACGGGACAGGGTATTTCACCCCTCCACTTT.

With respect to this clone: Other DNA sequences from this sample encode an identical CDR3 as well. V and J are TRBV5-1 and TRBJ2-7, with 9 nucleotides matching TRBD1. Germline assignment: CDR1 SGHRS and CDR2 YFSETQ. The CDR3 extends over 14 amino acids. V shed 0 bases and J 2 bases; nucleotides not matched to a gene: 0. DNA of the CDR3: TGCGCCAGCAGCTTGGGACAGGGGGCCTACGAGCAGTACTTC. Its translation is CASSLGQGAYEQYF.

The V and J genes are TRBV9 and TRBJ1-2; D perhaps matches TRBD1 (6 bases). Per germline, CDR1 SGDLS and CDR2 YYNGEE. V lost 4 bases to trimming and J lost 12 bases, with 25 bases between them. The CDR3 totals 15 residues. CDR3 sequence reads: CASSPYLSGGPGHTF. Written as DNA, the CDR3 is TGTGCCAGCAGCCCCTACTTGAGTGGGGGGCCGGGACACACCTTC.

The rearrangement joins TRBV15 to TRBJ2-5; 10 bases fit TRBD2. The CDR3 consists of 15 residues. V shed 0 bases and J 3 bases; nucleotides not matched to a gene: 1. Looked up from germline, CDR1 is LNHNV and CDR2 is YYDKDF (reference sequence). The CDR3 here is CATSRDLAGEETQYF. The CDR3 DNA follows: TGTGCCACCAGCAGAGATCTAGCGGGGGAAGAGACCCAGTACTTC.

The chain employs TRBV19 and TRBJ2-7; D is unresolved. Germline V gives CDR1 LNHDA, CDR2 SQIVND (reference sequence). V dropped 4 bases and J dropped 0 bases, with 10 bases sitting between them. This CDR3 has 14 amino acids. CDR3 protein: CASSRAPDSYEQYF. CDR3 nucleotides: TGTGCCAGTAGTAGGGCACCAGACTCCTACGAGCAGTACTTC.

The gene calls are TRBV19 and TRBJ2-7; D may be TRBD1 (6 bases). V was shortened by 8 bases and J by 7 bases, with 18 bases between the two germline ends. From germline, CDR1 is LNHDA and CDR2 SQIVND (reference sequence). The CDR3 covers 13 residues. CDR3 in DNA: TGTGCCAGTGGAGTCGTGGGGGCCCGGGAGCAGTACTTC. The encoded protein is CASGVVGAREQYF.

This clone was detected once. The V and J genes are TRBV6-4 and TRBJ2-7, with D possibly TRBD2 on 5 matching bases. V was clipped by 3 bases and J by 7 bases, with 13 bases between them. Per germline, CDR1 MRHNA and CDR2 SNTAGT. The length of the CDR3 is 13 residues. The DNA of the CDR3 is TGTGCCAGCAGTGAAGGACTCATGACAGAGCAGTACTTC. Translation gives CASSEGLMTEQYF.

The chain is built from TRBV6-2 or TRBV6-3 and TRBJ2-7; unclear D gene. Germline CDR1 MNHEY, CDR2 SVGEGT. Trimming left V 6 bases short and J 3 bases short, with 9 bases between. The CDR3 length is 12 residues. The CDR3 sequence is CASSPDFYEQYF. In DNA form, the CDR3 reads TGTGCCAGCAGCCCCGACTTCTACGAGCAGTACTTC.

The rearrangement links TRBV18 to TRBJ1-1; possible D gene TRBD1, 5 bases. Germline CDR1 and CDR2: KGHSH and LQKENI. The CDR3 runs to 15 residues. Trimming cost V 5 bases and J 4 bases, with 17 bases left between them. CDR3 region: CASSYPPGGGTEAFF. DNA for the CDR3: TGTGCCAGCTCATACCCCCCCGGGGGGGGCACTGAAGCTTTCTTT.

The chain employs TRBV10-3 and TRBJ2-3, with 13 bases matching TRBD2. The CDR3 is 15 residues long. The V and J ends lost 8 bases and 4 bases, in that order; junction bases with no gene match: 6. Germline values: CDR1 ENHRY, CDR2 SYGVKD. The CDR3 sequence is CAIGGTSGVADTQYF. DNA of the CDR3: TGTGCCATCGGGGGGACTAGCGGGGTAGCAGATACGCAGTATTTT.

This chain joins TRBV4-3 and TRBJ2-2; D ambiguous. This CDR3 spans 20 amino acids. Germline CDR1 is LGHNA and CDR2 is YSLEER. V lost 1 base, J lost 2 bases, and 23 bases lay in between. In DNA form, the CDR3 reads TGCGCCAGCAGCCAAGGCCCGGATTGGTACGCTACCGGTAACACCGGGGAGCTGTTTTTT. Translating it yields CASSQGPDWYATGNTGELFF.

This clone has just a few counts. V and J are TRBV6-1 and TRBJ1-6; 7 nucleotides agree with TRBD1. Germline V gene sequence: CDR1 MNHNS, CDR2 SASEGT. The CDR3 is 14 residues long. Losses at the gene ends were 2 bases for V and 6 bases for J; bases not matched to a gene: 1. The CDR3, as DNA: TGTGCCAGCAGTGAAACAGGGGCTAATTCACCCCTCCACTTT. This encodes CASSETGANSPLHF.

The rearrangement links TRBV5-4 to TRBJ2-3, with 12 bases identical to TRBD2. V was pared by 4 bases and J by 4 bases, with 7 bases of the junction left unmatched. Germline CDR1 reads SGHNT; CDR2 reads YYREEE (reference sequence). The CDR3 totals 16 residues. In DNA form, the CDR3 reads TGTGCCAGCAGCCGTCTAGCGGGAGGGGGGGCAGATACGCAGTATTTT. Translating it yields CASSRLAGGGADTQYF.

This clone has ten or more counts. The chain carries TRBV6-1 and TRBJ1-1, with no clear D. V was shortened by 1 base and J by 1 base, with 7 bases between the two germline ends. The CDR3 has 14 amino acids. Germline V gives CDR1 MNHNS, CDR2 SASEGT. The CDR3 DNA reads as TGTGCCAGCAGTGAAGGCACAACGAACACTGAAGCTTTCTTT. Translating gives CASSEGTTNTEAFF.

CDR3 DNA: TGTGCCAGCAGCGTGCAGGGGAGTTCCTACAATGAGCAGTTCTTC. This encodes CASSVQGSSYNEQFF. J is TRBJ2-1 and V is TRBV7-2; maybe TRBD1 (6 bases). V shed 5 bases and J shed 1 base, with 12 bases lying between them. The CDR3 is 15 amino acids. In germline, CDR1 is SGHTA, CDR2 FQGNSA.

This clone was seen once. J is TRBJ2-7 and V is TRBV29-1; 7 positions agree with TRBD2. This CDR3 is 15 amino acids long. With V trimmed by 4 bases and J by 1 base, 10 bases remained unmatched. CDR1 is SQVTM, CDR2 ANQGSEA, per germline. This CDR3 reads CSVVAGLAASYEQYF. The DNA of the CDR3 is TGCAGCGTTGTAGCTGGGCTAGCGGCTTCCTACGAGCAGTACTTC.

The J gene is TRBJ2-7, the V gene TRBV5-6; D may be TRBD2 (6 bases). Looked up from germline, CDR1 is SGHDT and CDR2 is YYEEEE. CDR3 length: 15 amino acids. Trimming took off 1 base at V and 3 bases at J, with 14 bases between the two ends. CDR3 protein: CASSLSSGEVYEQYF. In nucleotides, the CDR3 is TGTGCCAGCAGCTTGAGTTCGGGAGAGGTCTACGAGCAGTACTTC.

This clone has only a few counts. This sequence joins TRBV7-2 and TRBJ2-3; D gene uncertain. Germline CDR1 SGHTA, CDR2 FQGNSA. Trimming cost V 3 bases and J 1 base, with 8 bases left between them. The CDR3 loop spans 14 amino acids. The CDR3, as DNA: TGTGCCAGCAGCTTCTCCCGGGGCACAGATACGCAGTATTTT. This codes for CASSFSRGTDTQYF. Based on the CDR3 plus reference TRBV7-2 and TRBJ2-3, the full variable domain is GAGVSQSPSNKVTEKGKDVELRCDPISGHTALYWYRQSLGQGLEFLIYFQGNSAPDKSGLPSDRFSAERTGGSVSTLTIQRTQQEDSAVYLCASSFSRGTDTQYFGPGTRLTVL.

The CDR3 sequence is CASSPSWGFGANVLTF. The CDR3 region has the DNA TGTGCCAGCAGCCCGAGCTGGGGCTTTGGGGCCAACGTCCTGACTTTC. The chain recombines TRBV9 with TRBJ2-6; the D gene is possibly TRBD1 (5 bases). The V end lost 4 bases, the J end lost 3 bases, and 14 bases lay between the germline ends. Germline V gives CDR1 SGDLS, CDR2 YYNGEE. The CDR3 runs 16 residues.

The V gene is TRBV24-1, the J gene TRBJ2-2; TRBD2 matches at 8 bases. Trimming cost V 10 bases and J 1 base; bases outside gene matches: 1. Germline assignment: CDR1 KGHDR and CDR2 SFDVKD. This CDR3 has 13 amino acids. DNA for the CDR3: TGTGCCACTAGCGGGATGAACACCGGGGAGCTGTTTTTT. This translates into CATSGMNTGELFF.

The V gene is TRBV7-2, the J gene TRBJ1-1; D remains ambiguous. Germline values: CDR1 SGHTA, CDR2 FQGNSA. There are 14 residues in the CDR3. Trimming removed 1 base at V and 3 bases at J, with 9 bases between. CDR3 sequence (DNA): TGTGCCAGCAGCTTAGACGCGTTGGACACTGAAGCTTTCTTT. Translated, it gives CASSLDALDTEAFF.

The CDR3 nucleotides are TGTGCCAGCAGCCAACCCAACAGGGGATCGGGGGGCTACACCTTC. This encodes CASSQPNRGSGGYTF. This chain uses TRBV6-2 or TRBV6-3 with TRBJ1-2; 7 bases match TRBD1. The CDR3 contains 15 residues. The V segment lost 6 bases and the J segment 8 bases; nucleotides outside the gene matches: 15. CDR1 is MNHEY, CDR2 SVGEGT, per germline.

V and J are TRBV5-1 and TRBJ2-5, with D tentatively TRBD2 (6 bases). The CDR3 loop spans 16 amino acids. Looked up from germline, CDR1 is SGHRS and CDR2 is YFSETQ. V was trimmed by 0 bases and J by 3 bases, leaving 15 bases between them. CDR3 nucleotide sequence: TGCGCCAGCAGCTTGGCGGCGGGACCCTCAAAAGAGACCCAGTACTTC. The encoded protein is CASSLAAGPSKETQYF.

This clone was picked up one time. V usage is TRBV3-1 (or the pseudogene TRBV3-2) and J usage is TRBJ2-4, with 11 bases lining up with TRBD1. This CDR3 spans 18 amino acids. CDR1 and CDR2 from the germline V gene are LGHDT and YNNKEL (reference sequence). V shed 5 bases, J shed 7 bases, and the junction held 16 bases outside the gene matches. In DNA form, the CDR3 reads TGTGCCAGCAGCTTGCCGCGTCGGACAGGGGGCGCGAGGAACATTCAGTACTTC. This translates into CASSLPRRTGGARNIQYF.

This sequence joins TRBV7-2 and TRBJ2-7; TRBD2 matches at 7 bases. Germline loops: CDR1 SGHTA, CDR2 FQGNSA. V lost 5 bases and J lost 4; bases outside the gene matches: 14. The CDR3 totals 16 residues. As DNA, the CDR3 is TGTGCCAGCAGCCAAGCCCCGAGGCGTAGCGGGTACGAGCAGTACTTC. Its protein is CASSQAPRRSGYEQYF.

The rearrangement links TRBV30 to TRBJ2-7; tentatively, D is TRBD1 (5 bases). Trimming shortened V by 0 bases and J by 6 bases, and 12 bases separated the two germline ends. Germline CDR1 GTSNPN, CDR2 SVGIG (reference sequence). The CDR3 is 13 residues long. The CDR3 loop is CAWSVKGRAEQYF. The CDR3 DNA sequence: TGTGCCTGGAGTGTAAAGGGCAGGGCCGAGCAGTACTTC.